These T cell receptor beta chains were read from a single sample in a study of blood T cell repertoires in COVID-19. Here immunoSEQ multiplex PCR was the method, and the copy in TCRdb shows in-frame clones only, minus some. The data contain some 300,000 clones, more than 75% of them singletons. The sample consisted of PBMCs or T cells enriched from blood (not recorded which). Every receptor here comes from a man under 40 who had recovered from COVID-19. CDR3s include the opening cysteine and the closing phenylalanine or tryptophan. D genes are given only for firm matches. Part of the rows lack a size; the others show once, few, many or a class for expanded clones.

>16|-|TRBD2|TRBV9|TRBJ2-3
CASSVGTSGDTDTQYF
TGTGCCAGCAGCGTTGGGACTAGCGGCGACACAGATACGCAGTATTTT
>15|-|-|TRBV21-1|TRBJ2-5
CASGSGLPTEETQYF
TGTGCCAGCGGATCGGGACTCCCGACGGAAGAGACCCAGTACTTC
>15|-|-|TRBV15|TRBJ1-4
CATSFPGRDEEKLFF
TGTGCCACCAGCTTTCCGGGGCGGGATGAAGAAAAACTGTTTTTT
>14|-|TRBD1|TRBV28|TRBJ1-2
CASSKTGINYGYTF
TGTGCCAGCAGTAAGACAGGGATCAACTATGGCTACACCTTC
>14|-|TRBD1|TRBV5-5|TRBJ2-1
CASSSWDRDNEQFF
TGTGCCAGCAGCTCGTGGGACAGGGACAATGAGCAGTTCTTC
>14|-|-|TRBV25-1|TRBJ2-3
CASSDLTSTDTQYF
TGTGCCAGCAGTGACCTTACTAGCACAGATACGCAGTATTTT
>15|-|-|TRBV29-1|TRBJ2-1
CSVSGGVPSYNEQFF
TGCAGCGTTAGTGGCGGGGTCCCCTCCTACAATGAGCAGTTCTTC
>13|-|-|TRBV27|TRBJ1-1
CASSDFTNTEAFF
TGTGCCAGCAGTGACTTTACGAACACTGAAGCTTTCTTT
>16|-|-|TRBV28|TRBJ1-4
CASSFYPARTNEKLFF
TGTGCCAGCAGTTTCTATCCCGCACGGACTAATGAAAAACTGTTTTTT
>11|-|TRBD1|TRBV29-1|TRBJ1-2
CSSGGTAGYTF
TGCAGCTCAGGGGGGACAGCTGGCTACACCTTC
>14|few|TRBD1|TRBV13|TRBJ1-1
CASSPLGQYTEAFF
TGTGCCAGCAGCCCATTGGGACAGTACACTGAAGCTTTCTTT
>16|-|-|TRBV10-2|TRBJ2-3
CASSESRTTRLDTQYF
TGCGCCAGCAGTGAGTCACGGACTACAAGGCTAGATACGCAGTATTTT
>12|-|-|TRBV25-1|TRBJ1-4
CASSYEGVKLFF
TGTGCCAGCAGTTACGAGGGGGTGAAACTGTTTTTT
>15|few|TRBD1|TRBV6-5|TRBJ2-7
CASIPGQDYSYEQYF
TGTGCCAGCATCCCGGGACAGGATTATTCCTACGAGCAGTACTTC
>14|few|TRBD1|TRBV5-4|TRBJ2-1
CASNPGQRYNEQFF
TGTGCCAGCAACCCGGGACAGAGATACAATGAGCAGTTCTTC
>15|-|TRBD1|TRBV24-1|TRBJ2-3
CATSDYRGRPDTQYF
TGTGCCACCAGTGACTACAGGGGGCGACCAGATACGCAGTATTTT
>13|-|TRBD2|TRBV12-3/TRBV12-4|TRBJ2-1
CASSGPGGNEQFF
TGTGCCAGCAGTGGACCGGGGGGGAATGAGCAGTTCTTC
>15|-|-|TRBV5-6|TRBJ1-1
CASSLVGRLTPEAFF
TGTGCCAGCAGCTTGGTGGGCAGACTAACTCCTGAAGCTTTCTTT
>15|once|-|TRBV28|TRBJ1-5
CASTPRGGSNQPQHF
TGTGCCAGCACCCCACGGGGGGGGAGCAATCAGCCCCAGCATTTT
>15|-|-|TRBV15|TRBJ2-3
CATSRVGTAGDTQYF
TGTGCCACCAGCAGAGTGGGGACAGCGGGAGATACGCAGTATTTT
>15|-|TRBD2|TRBV19|TRBJ2-7
CASSISGGPLNEQYF
TGTGCCAGTAGTATTTCGGGAGGGCCTTTAAACGAGCAGTACTTC
>13|-|-|TRBV6-5|TRBJ2-7
CASRETGTYEQYF
TGTGCCAGCAGGGAGACAGGAACCTACGAGCAGTACTTC
>13|-|-|TRBV4-1|TRBJ1-2
CASSPTGEAGYTF
TGCGCCAGCAGCCCAACGGGGGAGGCTGGCTACACCTTC
>16|-|-|TRBV6-5|TRBJ1-1
CASSYSSGGVNTEAFF
TGTGCCAGCAGTTACTCCTCGGGGGGGGTGAACACTGAAGCTTTCTTT
>12|-|-|TRBV4-1|TRBJ1-1
CASATGGTEAFF
TGCGCCAGCGCCACGGGGGGCACTGAAGCTTTCTTT
>13|-|-|TRBV6-5|TRBJ2-5
CASSVRREETQYF
TGTGCCAGCTCCGTCCGTAGAGAAGAGACCCAGTACTTC
>17|-|TRBD2|TRBV5-8|TRBJ2-6
CASSPGLISSGANVLTF
TGTGCCAGCAGTCCGGGACTAATAAGCTCTGGGGCCAACGTCCTGACTTTC
>14|-|-|TRBV11-3|TRBJ2-2
CASSQRSNTGELFF
TGTGCCAGCAGCCAGCGGTCGAACACCGGGGAGCTGTTTTTT
>16|-|-|TRBV5-1|TRBJ2-4
CASSLLGAGAKNIQYF
TGCGCCAGCAGCTTATTAGGGGCCGGAGCCAAAAACATTCAGTACTTC
>13|-|TRBD1|TRBV11-3|TRBJ2-1
CASSFRGTGEQFF
TGTGCCAGCAGCTTCCGGGGGACAGGTGAGCAGTTCTTC
>14|few|TRBD1|TRBV4-2|TRBJ1-2
CASGELQGAFGYTF
TGTGCCAGCGGAGAATTGCAGGGGGCCTTCGGCTACACCTTC
>14|-|TRBD2|TRBV30|TRBJ2-7
CAWSVGGTSYEQYF
TGTGCCTGGAGTGTGGGGGGGACTTCCTACGAGCAGTACTTC
>14|-|-|TRBV5-4|TRBJ1-1
CASSFVGRNTEAFF
TGTGCCAGCAGCTTTGTTGGGCGGAACACTGAAGCTTTCTTT
>16|-|TRBD2|TRBV5-1|TRBJ2-2
CASSRTSGTNTGELFF
TGCGCCAGCAGCCGGACTAGCGGGACGAACACCGGGGAGCTGTTTTTT
>13|once|-|TRBV28|TRBJ1-3
CASSRGGENTIYF
TGTGCCAGCAGCCGAGGAGGGGAAAACACCATATATTTT
>13|-|-|TRBV24-1|TRBJ2-4
CATGGSTENIQYF
TGTGCCACCGGGGGGAGTACCGAAAACATTCAGTACTTC
>15|-|TRBD1|TRBV11-3|TRBJ1-1
CASSARTGGLAEAFF
TGTGCCAGCAGCGCCAGGACAGGGGGCCTCGCTGAAGCTTTCTTT
>15|-|TRBD2|TRBV3-1/TRBV3-2|TRBJ2-7
CASSSPSGGAYEQYF
TGTGCCAGCAGCTCACCTAGCGGGGGGGCCTACGAGCAGTACTTC
>17|-|TRBD2|TRBV4-1|TRBJ2-1
CASSQGPASGISNEQFF
TGCGCCAGCAGCCAGGGACCCGCTAGCGGGATTTCCAATGAGCAGTTCTTC
>15|-|-|TRBV7-2|TRBJ1-5
CASSSDGHSNQPQHF
TGTGCCAGCAGCTCGGACGGACATAGCAATCAGCCCCAGCATTTT
>16|-|TRBD2|TRBV7-6|TRBJ2-2
CASSSPEREVPGELFF
TGTGCCAGCAGCTCGCCCGAGCGGGAGGTTCCCGGGGAGCTGTTTTTT
>19|few|-|TRBV5-1|TRBJ1-6
CASSSGLGQSARGDSPLHF
TGCGCCAGCAGCTCGGGGCTAGGACAGTCAGCGAGGGGCGATTCACCCCTCCACTTT
>15|-|-|TRBV18|TRBJ1-6
CASSVSPGADSPLHF
TGTGCCAGCTCCGTGAGCCCAGGGGCCGATTCACCCCTCCACTTT
>13|-|TRBD1|TRBV7-9|TRBJ1-1
CASSLRGGDEAFF
TGTGCCAGCAGCTTACGAGGGGGCGACGAAGCTTTCTTT
>12|-|-|TRBV30|TRBJ2-7
CAWGGQLYEQYF
TGTGCCTGGGGCGGACAGCTCTACGAGCAGTACTTC
>15|-|TRBD1|TRBV19|TRBJ1-5
CASSSDREINQPQHF
TGTGCCAGTAGTAGCGACAGGGAGATCAATCAGCCCCAGCATTTT
>11|-|-|TRBV7-9|TRBJ2-7
CASSLTGEQYF
TGTGCCAGCAGCTTAACCGGCGAGCAGTACTTC
>13|-|-|TRBV7-7|TRBJ2-5
CASSLLRAETQYF
TGTGCTAGCAGCTTACTTCGTGCGGAGACCCAGTACTTC
>16|-|TRBD2|TRBV2|TRBJ2-3
CASSGLAETSTDTQYF
TGTGCCAGCAGTGGACTAGCGGAAACTAGCACAGATACGCAGTATTTT
>13|-|-|TRBV5-1|TRBJ2-3
CASSRSGTDTQYF
TGCGCCAGCAGTCGTAGCGGCACAGATACGCAGTATTTT
>18|-|-|TRBV4-1|TRBJ1-1
CASSHHGLRGRMNTEAFF
TGCGCCAGCAGCCACCATGGGCTCAGGGGCCGAATGAACACTGAAGCTTTCTTT
>12|-|TRBD1|TRBV19|TRBJ1-4
CAAGGQGFGLFF
TGTGCCGCAGGGGGACAGGGGTTTGGACTGTTTTTT
>16|few|-|TRBV19|TRBJ2-1
CASSGSDTGRYNEQFF
TGTGCCAGTAGTGGGTCGGACACGGGTCGGTACAATGAGCAGTTCTTC
>15|-|TRBD1|TRBV11-3|TRBJ1-2
CASSNLGGANYGYTF
TGTGCCAGCAGCAACCTAGGGGGCGCGAACTATGGCTACACCTTC
>22|-|-|TRBV4-2|TRBJ2-6
CASSRRTMMSTTTTGGANVLTF
TGTGCCAGCAGCCGACGGACGATGATGTCGACAACAACAACAGGTGGGGCCAACGTCCTGACTTTC
>15|-|TRBD1|TRBV29-1|TRBJ1-2
CSVPRGQGTRSGYTF
TGCAGCGTACCTCGAGGACAGGGGACAAGAAGCGGCTACACCTTC
>19|few|TRBD2|TRBV19|TRBJ2-4
CASSMGRPKAGLAKNIQYF
TGTGCCAGTAGTATGGGGAGACCTAAAGCGGGACTGGCCAAAAACATTCAGTACTTC